This TCR beta chain derives from a study of CD8 T cells in ankylosing spondylitis. Points from the study as a whole: According to the report, clones linked to the disease were significantly enriched in matched synovial fluid samples taken from ankylosing spondylitis patients. A number of the motif variants had already been described in reactive arthritis synovial fluid and blood. What seemed typical of ankylosing spondylitis blood was a TCR beta motif built from several highly homologous variants. A CD8+ phenotype characterized the disease-linked clones, which were relatively rare in peripheral blood.

A quantitative 5'-RACE method, one with molecular barcodes, was used to make TCR beta libraries. TCRdb redid the calling of the 5' RACE reads with MiXCR, one entry per CDR3 protein. Among about 800,000 distinct CDR3 sequences listed, about an eighth were seen once. Comments on this clonotype: Its antigen is undetermined.

This TCR was sampled from a male donor with ankylosing spondylitis. The source material was blood, either unsorted or a sorted T cell fraction (not recorded which).

DNA for the CDR3: TGTGCCAGCTCCATCCGGGGGGACACTAGCTCCTACGAGCAGTACTTC. Its translation is CASSIRGDTSSYEQYF. The J gene is TRBJ2-7, the V gene TRBV18; TRBD2 might be the D (7 bases). Germline values: CDR1 KGHSH, CDR2 LQKENI. The CDR3 runs 16 residues. V was cut by 6 bases and J by 0 bases, with 18 bases left in between.